The 12 T cell receptor beta chains given below trace back to one sample, sequenced in a study of cytomegalovirus exposure and HLA in healthy donors (dated by TCRdb to 2016 to 2017). Preparation of the library involved the immunoSEQ multiplex PCR assay. TCRdb took this table from immuneACCESS and kept in-frame rearrangements with V and J called. Such tables lack part of the clones; where checked against another copy, unresolved V genes explain under half of the gap, and the rest is unexplained. The sample records some 70,000 clones, around 97% of which are singletons. The leading ten clones occupy around 2.4% of the sample. The sample was PBMCs. The source of these receptors is a man between 18 and 35 years old in good health and CMV-seronegative.

The V call is TRBV29-1, the J call TRBJ2-1, with D possibly matching TRBD2 (6 bases). The CDR3 has 15 amino acids. Germline-derived CDR1 and CDR2 are SQVTM and ANQGSEA. With 3 bases removed from V and 0 bases from J, the gap between germline ends came to 12 bases. CDR3 loop: CSVDSDGSSYNEQFF. CDR3 nucleotide sequence: TGCAGCGTTGATTCTGACGGGAGCTCCTACAATGAGCAGTTCTTC.

The chain combines TRBV5-4 with TRBJ2-7; 11 bases fit TRBD1. The V gene's germline CDR1 is SGHNT and CDR2 YYREEE (reference sequence). Trimming removed 3 bases from V and 1 base from J; junction bases left unmatched: 3. The length of the CDR3 is 15 residues. The CDR3 region is CASSSGTGGSYEQYF. The CDR3 DNA sequence: TGTGCCAGCAGCTCCGGGACAGGGGGATCCTACGAGCAGTACTTC. The whole variable domain, filled in from reference TRBV5-4 and TRBJ2-7, reads ETGVTQSPTHLIKTRGQQVTLRCSSQSGHNTVSWYQQALGQGPQFIFQYYREEENGRGNFPPRFSGLQFPNYSSELNVNALELDDSALYLCASSSGTGGSYEQYFGPGTRLTVT.

The chain recombines TRBV29-1 with TRBJ2-2; possible D gene TRBD1, 6 bases. Germline V gives CDR1 SQVTM, CDR2 ANQGSEA. The ends were cut back, 0 bases at V and 3 bases at J, with 11 bases in the middle. CDR3 length: 15 amino acids. CDR3 DNA sequence: TGCAGCGTTGAAGAAGGTCCAGGGGACACCGGGGAGCTGTTTTTT. Its protein product is CSVEEGPGDTGELFF.

J is TRBJ1-4 and V is TRBV28; TRBD1 matches at 7 bases. V shed 1 base and J 4 bases; nucleotides not matched to a gene: 3. Germline V gene lookup returns CDR1 MDHEN and CDR2 SYDVKM. The CDR3 length is 15 residues. Here the CDR3 DNA reads TGTGCCAGCAGTTTATCGGGACAGCTTAATGAAAAACTGTTTTTT. It translates to CASSLSGQLNEKLFF.

The V and J genes are TRBV2 and TRBJ1-1, with D uncertain. This CDR3 contains 13 residues. CDR1 and CDR2 (germline): SNHLY, FYNNEI. With 7 bases removed from V and 6 bases from J, the gap between germline ends came to 15 bases. This CDR3 reads CASTLTYLAEAFF. CDR3 DNA sequence: TGTGCCAGCACCCTGACCTACCTAGCTGAAGCTTTCTTT.

This chain uses TRBV7-9 with TRBJ2-4, with D possibly TRBD2 on 5 matching bases. The germline V gene encodes CDR1 SEHNR and CDR2 FQNEAQ (reference sequence). The V end was cut by 3 bases, the J end by 6 bases, with 9 bases between. The CDR3 contains 13 residues. The CDR3 sequence: CASSFGESNIQYF. In DNA form, the CDR3 reads TGTGCCAGCAGCTTCGGGGAGTCAAACATTCAGTACTTC.

This sequence joins TRBV5-4 and TRBJ2-7; 8 positions match TRBD2. The CDR3 runs 13 residues. V trimming: 4 bases; J trimming: 5 bases; junction bases outside the gene matches: 5. CDR1 and CDR2 (germline): SGHNT, YYREEE (reference sequence). CDR3 coding DNA: TGTGCCAGCAGCGCGACTAGCGACCACGAGCAGTACTTC. This sequence encodes CASSATSDHEQYF. Together with reference TRBV5-4 and TRBJ2-7, the CDR3 gives the full variable domain: ETGVTQSPTHLIKTRGQQVTLRCSSQSGHNTVSWYQQALGQGPQFIFQYYREEENGRGNFPPRFSGLQFPNYSSELNVNALELDDSALYLCASSATSDHEQYFGPGTRLTVT.

The chain couples TRBV25-1 to TRBJ2-7; a possible D gene is TRBD1 (6 bases). The CDR3 runs to 15 residues. The V end lost 2 bases, the J end lost 0 bases, and 11 bases lay between the germline ends. Germline CDR1 reads MGHDK; CDR2 reads SYGVNS. The DNA for the CDR3 is TGTGCCAGCAGTGAACAGACAGGCTTCTCCTACGAGCAGTACTTC. It specifies CASSEQTGFSYEQYF.

V usage is TRBV6-5 and J usage is TRBJ2-2; D possibly corresponds to TRBD2 (6 bases). V was clipped by 6 bases and J by 7 bases, with 15 bases between them. The germline V gene encodes CDR1 MNHEY and CDR2 SVGAGI. The CDR3 runs to 14 residues. CDR3 nucleotides: TGTGCCAGCAGCCCGGCGGGGCGAGACGGGGAGCTGTTTTTT. This encodes CASSPAGRDGELFF.

This chain joins TRBV9 and TRBJ2-7; TRBD1 aligns across 9 bases. The ends lost 2 bases at V and 10 bases at J; junction bases unmatched: 7. Germline-derived CDR1 and CDR2 are SGDLS and YYNGEE. CDR3 length: 13 amino acids. The CDR3 sequence: CASSVSGTGSQYF. For the CDR3, the DNA is TGTGCCAGCAGCGTGTCCGGGACAGGGAGTCAGTACTTC.

The J gene is TRBJ1-1, the V gene TRBV5-6; no firm D call. Germline CDR1 and CDR2: SGHDT and YYEEEE. This CDR3 is built from 12 residues. V was cut by 6 bases and J by 5 bases, with 11 bases left in between. In DNA form, the CDR3 reads TGTGCCAGCACCTCACTACGAACTGAAGCTTTCTTT. Its protein product is CASTSLRTEAFF.

The chain recombines TRBV4-1 with TRBJ1-1; D is ambiguous. The germline V gene has CDR1 MGHRA and CDR2 YSYEKL. The ends were cut back, 1 base at V and 5 bases at J, with 8 bases in the middle. This CDR3 has 13 amino acids. CDR3 DNA sequence: TGCGCCAGCAGCCAAGGAGATAAGACTGAAGCTTTCTTT. Encoded protein: CASSQGDKTEAFF.